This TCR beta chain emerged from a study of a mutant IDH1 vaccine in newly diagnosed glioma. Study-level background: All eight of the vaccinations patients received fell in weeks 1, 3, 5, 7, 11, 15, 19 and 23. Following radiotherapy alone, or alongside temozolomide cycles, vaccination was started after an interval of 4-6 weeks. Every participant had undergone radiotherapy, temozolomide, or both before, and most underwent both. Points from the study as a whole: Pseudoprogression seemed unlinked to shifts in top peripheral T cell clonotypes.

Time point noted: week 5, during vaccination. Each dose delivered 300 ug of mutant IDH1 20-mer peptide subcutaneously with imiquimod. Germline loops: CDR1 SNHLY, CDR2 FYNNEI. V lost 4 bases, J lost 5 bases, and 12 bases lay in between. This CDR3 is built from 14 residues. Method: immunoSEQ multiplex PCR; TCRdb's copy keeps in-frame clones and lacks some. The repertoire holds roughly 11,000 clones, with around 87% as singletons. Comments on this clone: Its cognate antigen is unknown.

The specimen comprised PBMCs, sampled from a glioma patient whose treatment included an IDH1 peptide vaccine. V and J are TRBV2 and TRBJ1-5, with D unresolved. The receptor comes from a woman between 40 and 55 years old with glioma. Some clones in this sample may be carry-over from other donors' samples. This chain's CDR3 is CASSVSMQHQPQHF. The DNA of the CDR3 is TGTGCCAGCAGTGTTTCCATGCAGCATCAGCCCCAGCATTTT. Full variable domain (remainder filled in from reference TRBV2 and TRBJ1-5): EPEVTQTPSHQVTQMGQEVILRCVPISNHLYFYWYRQILGQKVEFLVSFYNNEISEKSEIFDDQFSVERPDGSNFTLKIRSTKLEDSAMYFCASSVSMQHQPQHFGDGTRLSIL.